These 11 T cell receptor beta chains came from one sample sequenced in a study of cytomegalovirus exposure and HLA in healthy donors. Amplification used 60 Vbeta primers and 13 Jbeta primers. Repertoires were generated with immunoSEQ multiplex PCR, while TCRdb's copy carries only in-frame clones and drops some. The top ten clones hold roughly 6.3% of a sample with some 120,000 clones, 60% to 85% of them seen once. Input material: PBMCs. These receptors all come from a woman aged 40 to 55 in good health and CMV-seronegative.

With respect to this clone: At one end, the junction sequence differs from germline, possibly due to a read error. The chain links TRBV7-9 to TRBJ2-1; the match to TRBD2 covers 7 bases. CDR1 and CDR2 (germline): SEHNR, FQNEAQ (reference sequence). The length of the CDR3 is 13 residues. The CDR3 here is CSSSQASGNEQFF. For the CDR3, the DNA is TGTTCCAGCAGCCAGGCTAGCGGCAATGAGCAGTTCTTC.

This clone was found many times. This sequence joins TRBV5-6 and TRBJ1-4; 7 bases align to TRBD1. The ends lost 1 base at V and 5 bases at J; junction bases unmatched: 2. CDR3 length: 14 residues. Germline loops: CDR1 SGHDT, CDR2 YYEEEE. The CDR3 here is CASSLIQGNEKLFF. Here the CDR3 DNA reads TGTGCCAGCAGCTTGATACAGGGGAATGAAAAACTGTTTTTT.

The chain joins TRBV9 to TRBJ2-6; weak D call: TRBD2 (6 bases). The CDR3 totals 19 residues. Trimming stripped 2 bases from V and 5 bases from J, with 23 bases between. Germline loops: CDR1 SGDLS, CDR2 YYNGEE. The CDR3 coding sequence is TGTGCCAGCAGCGTTAGGTTCGGGGGACTCTCCGACAGGGCCAACGTCCTGACTTTC. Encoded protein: CASSVRFGGLSDRANVLTF.

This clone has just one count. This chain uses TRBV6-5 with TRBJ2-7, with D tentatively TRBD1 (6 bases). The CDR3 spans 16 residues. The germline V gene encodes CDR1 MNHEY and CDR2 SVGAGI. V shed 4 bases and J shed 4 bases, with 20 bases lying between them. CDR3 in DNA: TGTGCCAGCAGTTTCACCACCGGGACAATAACTTACGAGCAGTACTTC. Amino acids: CASSFTTGTITYEQYF.

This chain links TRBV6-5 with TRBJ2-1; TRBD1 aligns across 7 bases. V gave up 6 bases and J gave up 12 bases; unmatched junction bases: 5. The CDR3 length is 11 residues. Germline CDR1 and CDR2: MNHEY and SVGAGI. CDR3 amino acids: CASRSTGTQFF. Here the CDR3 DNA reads TGTGCCAGCAGATCGACAGGGACGCAGTTCTTC.

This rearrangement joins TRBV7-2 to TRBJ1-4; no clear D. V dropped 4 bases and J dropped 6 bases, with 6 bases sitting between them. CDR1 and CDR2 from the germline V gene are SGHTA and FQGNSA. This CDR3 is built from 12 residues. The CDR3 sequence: CASSSTHEKLFF. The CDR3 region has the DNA TGTGCCAGCAGCTCTACTCATGAAAAACTGTTTTTT.

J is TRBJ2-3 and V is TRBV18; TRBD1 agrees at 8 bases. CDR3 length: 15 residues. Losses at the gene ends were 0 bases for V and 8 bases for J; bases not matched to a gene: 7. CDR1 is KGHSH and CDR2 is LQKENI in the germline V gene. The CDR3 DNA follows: TGTGCCAGCTCACCACCGGGACAGGTCGAGGGTACGCAGTATTTT. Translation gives CASSPPGQVEGTQYF.

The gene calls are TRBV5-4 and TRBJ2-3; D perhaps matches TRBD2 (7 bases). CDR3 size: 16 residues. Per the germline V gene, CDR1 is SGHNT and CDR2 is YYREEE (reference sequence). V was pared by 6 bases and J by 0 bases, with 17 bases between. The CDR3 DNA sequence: TGTGCCAGCACCGCGGCGGGGGCAAGTAGCACAGATACGCAGTATTTT. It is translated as CASTAAGASSTDTQYF. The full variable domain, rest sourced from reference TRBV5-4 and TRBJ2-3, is ETGVTQSPTHLIKTRGQQVTLRCSSQSGHNTVSWYQQALGQGPQFIFQYYREEENGRGNFPPRFSGLQFPNYSSELNVNALELDDSALYLCASTAAGASSTDTQYFGPGTRLTVL.

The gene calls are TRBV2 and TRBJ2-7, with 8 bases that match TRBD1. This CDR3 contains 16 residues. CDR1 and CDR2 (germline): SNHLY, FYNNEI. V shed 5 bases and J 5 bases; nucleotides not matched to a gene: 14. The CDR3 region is CASSPGQVGAGHEQYF. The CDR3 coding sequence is TGTGCCAGCAGTCCGGGACAGGTAGGGGCAGGTCACGAGCAGTACTTC.

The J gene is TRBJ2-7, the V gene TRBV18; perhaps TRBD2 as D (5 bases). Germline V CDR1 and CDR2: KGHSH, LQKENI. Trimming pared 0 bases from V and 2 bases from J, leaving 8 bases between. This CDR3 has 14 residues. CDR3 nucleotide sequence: TGTGCCAGCTCACCACCGGAGGTCCCCTACGAGCAGTACTTC. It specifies CASSPPEVPYEQYF.

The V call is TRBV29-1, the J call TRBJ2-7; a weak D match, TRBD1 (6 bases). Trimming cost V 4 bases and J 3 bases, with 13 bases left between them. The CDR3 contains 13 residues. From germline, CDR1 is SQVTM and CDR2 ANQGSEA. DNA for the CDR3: TGCAGCGTTGGGGCAGGGGAAGGCTACGAGCAGTACTTC. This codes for CSVGAGEGYEQYF.